The sequence of this T cell receptor beta chain was determined in a study of a mutant IDH1 vaccine in newly diagnosed glioma. Across the study: The initiation of vaccination occurred 4-6 weeks after radiotherapy alone, or with temozolomide cycles. Findings and caveats of the study: Induction of immune responses by the vaccine occurred in 93.3% of patients. Pseudoprogression seemed unlinked to shifts in top peripheral T cell clonotypes.

Libraries were prepared by immunoSEQ multiplex PCR; TCRdb keeps only in-frame clonotypes and omits some of them. The sample lists around 40,000 clones; about four fifths were seen once. A word on this clone: Its antigen is unknown.

Time point reported: week 11, during vaccination. What each vaccine dose contained was 300 ug of mutant IDH1 20-mer peptide, accompanied by topical imiquimod. New astrocytomas of WHO grade 3 or 4 that were IDH1-mutant and ATRX-lost were found in the donors. This CDR3 comprises 14 residues. From germline, CDR1 is SGDLS and CDR2 YYNGEE. Trimming stripped 4 bases from V and 10 bases from J, with 18 bases between. The J gene is TRBJ2-1, the V gene TRBV9; perhaps TRBD2 as D (5 bases). Sequenced material: PBMCs, taken from a glioma patient whose treatment included an IDH1 peptide vaccine. This sequence was found in a man aged 35-49 years with glioma. The CDR3: CASSPNILVGEQFF. Here the CDR3 DNA reads TGTGCCAGCAGCCCAAATATACTAGTAGGCGAGCAGTTCTTC.